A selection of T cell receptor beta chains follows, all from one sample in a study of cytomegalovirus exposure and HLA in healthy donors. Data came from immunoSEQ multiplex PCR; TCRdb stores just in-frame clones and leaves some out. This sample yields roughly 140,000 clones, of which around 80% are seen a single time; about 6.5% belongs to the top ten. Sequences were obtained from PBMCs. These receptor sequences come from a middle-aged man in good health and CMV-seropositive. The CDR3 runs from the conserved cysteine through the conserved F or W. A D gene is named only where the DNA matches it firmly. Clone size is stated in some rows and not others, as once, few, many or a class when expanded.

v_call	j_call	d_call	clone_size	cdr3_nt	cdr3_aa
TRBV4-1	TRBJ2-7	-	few	TGCGCCAGCAGCCTCCTCCCCGGAGGTATGACTTCCTACGAGCAGTACTTC	CASSLLPGGMTSYEQYF
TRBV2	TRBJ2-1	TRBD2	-	TGTGCCAGCAGTGAAGCGGGCGAGCGGGGGAATGAGCAGTTCTTC	CASSEAGERGNEQFF
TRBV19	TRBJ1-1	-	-	TGTGCCAGTAGTATAACAGGGTCGGGGAACACTGAAGCTTTCTTT	CASSITGSGNTEAFF
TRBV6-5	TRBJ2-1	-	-	TGTGCCAGCAGTTACTCGCCAGATGAGCAGTTCTTC	CASSYSPDEQFF
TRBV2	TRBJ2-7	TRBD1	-	TGTGCCAGCAGTGAAGTACAGGGGAGTAACTACGAGCAGTACTTC	CASSEVQGSNYEQYF
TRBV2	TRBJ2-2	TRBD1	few	TGTGCCAGCAGGCCGGGACAGGGGGCAGTCGGGGAGCTGTTTTTT	CASRPGQGAVGELFF
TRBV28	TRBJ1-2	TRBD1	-	TGTGCCAGCAGGACAGGGTTGTCTAACTATGGCTACACCTTC	CASRTGLSNYGYTF
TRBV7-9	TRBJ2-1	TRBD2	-	TGTGCCAGCAGCTCCCGAGGTAGCGGGAGGGTTGAGCAGTTCTTC	CASSSRGSGRVEQFF
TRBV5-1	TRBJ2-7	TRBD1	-	TGCGCCAGCAGCTTGGGGGGGACAGGGAGCTCCTACGAGCAGTACTTC	CASSLGGTGSSYEQYF
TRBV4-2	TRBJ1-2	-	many	TGTGCCAGCAGCCAAGAGTCTTCCGGAGGAGCCATATATGGCTACACCTTC	CASSQESSGGAIYGYTF
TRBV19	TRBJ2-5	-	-	TGTGCCAGTAGTTCCTCAGGGAATCCGGTGAACCAGTACTTC	CASSSSGNPVNQYF
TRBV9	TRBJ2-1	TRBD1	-	TGTGCCAGCAGCCTGTCGGGACAGGGGTGGGTTGAGCAGTTCTTC	CASSLSGQGWVEQFF
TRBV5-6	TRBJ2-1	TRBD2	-	TGTGCCAGCAGCACAGTGGGCGGGGGAAAAACCAATGAGCAGTTCTTC	CASSTVGGGKTNEQFF
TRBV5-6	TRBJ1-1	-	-	TGTGCCAGCAGCTTGCAACTGAAGAACACTGAAGCTTTCTTT	CASSLQLKNTEAFF
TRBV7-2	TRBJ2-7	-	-	TGTGCCAGCAGCCCCGTGAGAGGACTCGGGGAGCAGTACTTC	CASSPVRGLGEQYF
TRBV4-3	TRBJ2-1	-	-	TGCGCCAGCAGCCAGGGACACATGACCTACAATGAGCAGTTCTTC	CASSQGHMTYNEQFF
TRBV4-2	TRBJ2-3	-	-	TGTGCCAGCAGCCCACAGGGCGGGAGTTTGACAGATACGCAGTATTTT	CASSPQGGSLTDTQYF
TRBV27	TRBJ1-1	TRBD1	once	TGTGCCAGCCTGGGACAGCCGATGAACACTGAAGCTTTCTTT	CASLGQPMNTEAFF
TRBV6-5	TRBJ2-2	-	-	TGTGCCAGCAGTTACATCAGGGCGAACACCGGGGAGCTGTTTTTT	CASSYIRANTGELFF
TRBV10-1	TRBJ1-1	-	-	TGCGCCAGCAGTGAGTCAGGGGGGGCAGCTGAAGCTTTCTTT	CASSESGGAAEAFF
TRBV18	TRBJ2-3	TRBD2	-	TGTGCCAGCTCATCGCGGACTAGCGGGGGGGCCGGCACAGATACGCAGTATTTT	CASSSRTSGGAGTDTQYF
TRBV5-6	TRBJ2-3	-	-	TGTGCCAGCAGCACCAGGGCTACGCAGTATTTT	CASSTRATQYF
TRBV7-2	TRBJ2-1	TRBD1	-	TGTGCCAGCAGCTTTCGGACAGGGACAGGTAGCAATGAGCAGTTCTTC	CASSFRTGTGSNEQFF
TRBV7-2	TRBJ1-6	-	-	TGTGCCAGCAGCTTAAAAAGTGGGGGGTCACCCCTCCACTTT	CASSLKSGGSPLHF
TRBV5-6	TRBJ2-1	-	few	TGTGCCAGCAGCTTGGGGGGGCGCGTGGACTTCTTC	CASSLGGRVDFF
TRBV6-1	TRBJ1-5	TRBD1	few	TGTGCCAGCAGAGCTTGGGACAGGGGCCAGCCCCAGCATTTT	CASRAWDRGQPQHF
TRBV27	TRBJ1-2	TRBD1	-	TGTGCCAGCAGTTTAAGGGAGCAGGGGGCGTACCTTGGTGGCTACACCTTC	CASSLREQGAYLGGYTF
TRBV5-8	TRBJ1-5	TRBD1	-	TGTGCCAGCAGAGCCGGGACAGGGGGACGCAATCAGCCCCAGCATTTT	CASRAGTGGRNQPQHF
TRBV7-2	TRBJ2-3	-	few	TGTGCCAGCAGCTTAGCGGCGGGCTCCACAGATACGCAGTATTTT	CASSLAAGSTDTQYF
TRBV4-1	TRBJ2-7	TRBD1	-	TGCGCCAGCAGCCAAGTTATGGGACAGGGCCGCGAGCAGTACTTC	CASSQVMGQGREQYF
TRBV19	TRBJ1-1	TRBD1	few	TGTGCCAGTAGTTCCGACAGGGGCACTGAAGCTTTCTTT	CASSSDRGTEAFF
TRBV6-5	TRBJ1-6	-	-	TGTGCCAGCAATTACATGGGCTCTAATTCACCCCTCCACTTT	CASNYMGSNSPLHF
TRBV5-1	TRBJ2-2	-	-	TGCGCCAGCAGCTTTTCAGGGAACACCGGGGGGCTGTTTTTT	CASSFSGNTGGLFF
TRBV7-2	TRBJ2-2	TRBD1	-	TGTGCCAGCAGCCAAGACAGGGGCGGAGGGGAGCTGTTTTTT	CASSQDRGGGELFF
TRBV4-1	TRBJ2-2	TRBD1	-	TGCGCCAGCAGCCAGGCCGGGACAGGGGATCTAGCGGAGTTAACCGGGGAGCTGTTTTTT	CASSQAGTGDLAELTGELFF
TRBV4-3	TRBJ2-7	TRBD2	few	TGCGCCAGCAGCCATCAAAAGGGGGTCGCGGGAGGGCCAGAGTACGAGCAGTACTTC	CASSHQKGVAGGPEYEQYF
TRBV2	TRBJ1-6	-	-	TGTGCCAGCAGTGACCCGGTTCCCCTCCACTTT	CASSDPVPLHF
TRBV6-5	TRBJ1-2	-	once	TGTGCCAGCAGTTATAGTGCCGTCCCGTTTAACTATGGCTACACCTTC	CASSYSAVPFNYGYTF
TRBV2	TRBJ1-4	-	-	TGTGCCAGCCTTAAGGCACAGATTAATGAAAAACTGTTTTTT	CASLKAQINEKLFF
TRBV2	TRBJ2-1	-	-	TGTGCCAGCAGTGATGGGCTAACCTCCAGACAGTTCTTC	CASSDGLTSRQFF
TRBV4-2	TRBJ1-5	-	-	TGTGCCAGCAGTCTCAAGATTGGGGGAGGATACAATCAGCCCCAGCATTTT	CASSLKIGGGYNQPQHF
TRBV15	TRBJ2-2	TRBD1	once	TGTGCTTCCCGACAGGGAGCCACCGGGGAGCTGTTTTTT	CASRQGATGELFF
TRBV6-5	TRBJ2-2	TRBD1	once	TGTGCCAGCAGTTCGACAGGGGACACCGGGGAGCTGTTTTTT	CASSSTGDTGELFF
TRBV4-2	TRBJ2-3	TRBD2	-	TGTGCCAGCAGCCGGGGACTAGCGGGGGCGGGAGATACGCAGTATTTT	CASSRGLAGAGDTQYF
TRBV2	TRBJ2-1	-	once	TGTGCCAGCAGTGGCCGGGATGAGCAGTTCTTC	CASSGRDEQFF
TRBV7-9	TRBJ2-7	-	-	TGTGCCAGCAGCGAAACCCCCGACAGCACCTACGAGCAGTACTTC	CASSETPDSTYEQYF
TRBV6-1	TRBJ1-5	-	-	TGTGCCAGCAGTGCCTCGGGAATCAATCAGCCCCAGCATTTT	CASSASGINQPQHF
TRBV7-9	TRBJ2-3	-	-	TGTGCCAGCAGCCTCGAGGGACTCGCAGATACGCAGTATTTT	CASSLEGLADTQYF
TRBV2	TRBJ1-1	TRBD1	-	TGTGCCAGCAGAGAAGACAGGGGATTTTATGAAGCTTTCTTT	CASREDRGFYEAFF
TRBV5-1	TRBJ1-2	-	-	TGCGCCAGCAGCTTGGTAAGCGATTATGGCTACACCTTC	CASSLVSDYGYTF
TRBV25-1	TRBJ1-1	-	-	TGTGCCAGCAGTGAATATAGGGGTTGGGGAAATGAAGCTTTCTTT	CASSEYRGWGNEAFF